This T cell receptor (beta chain) originates from a study of blood T cells in healthy people across ages. V was clipped by 4 bases and J by 1 base; unmatched bases: 7. Per germline, CDR1 SGHKS and CDR2 YYEKEE (reference sequence). The CDR3 runs 15 residues. It was with a sample-barcoded 5' primer and a J-beta primer mix that a second PCR of about 6 to 12 cycles was run. One entry per CDR3 protein results from TCRdb running MiXCR on the 5' RACE reads. This table holds 600,000 or so distinct CDR3 sequences, approximately 21% found once. This clonotype was detected a few times. Its antigen is not known. Without the conserved terminal phenylalanine or tryptophan, this CDR3 likely stems from a read error. The authors drew approximately 9 milliliters of peripheral blood from each donor. No fewer than 5 micrograms of total RNA were isolated from every sample. Study-wide points: Diversity estimated from one million T cells was considered an underestimate.

The sequence was collected from a man between 65 and 79 years old in good health. The rearrangement uses TRBV5-5 and TRBJ2-5; 7 bases are a match to TRBD1. The sample was blood. Here the CDR3 DNA reads TGTGCCAGCAGCCCCTTCGGGACAGCCCAAGAGACCCAGTACCTC. Its translation is CASSPFGTAQETQYL.